The 7 T cell receptor beta chains below all came from one sample that was sequenced in a study of blood T cell repertoires in COVID-19. Measured with immunoSEQ multiplex PCR; TCRdb has only the in-frame clones, and not every one. The repertoire holds fewer than 150,000 clones, with roughly nine tenths as singletons. The material sequenced was peripheral blood. The source of these receptors is a man in his 70s who had recovered from COVID-19.

Worth noting for this clone: Other DNA variants within this sample encode the same CDR3. The rearrangement links TRBV18 to TRBJ2-5; no definite D call. This CDR3 is 11 amino acids long. V lost 3 bases and J 5 bases, leaving 4 bases between the germline ends. In germline, CDR1 is KGHSH, CDR2 LQKENI. CDR3 in amino acids: CASSPEETQYF. Written as DNA, the CDR3 is TGTGCCAGCTCACCCGAGGAGACCCAGTACTTC.

The V gene is TRBV2, the J gene TRBJ1-5; TRBD1 agrees at 7 bases. Trimming removed 5 bases from V and 3 bases from J; junction bases left unmatched: 1. Germline V gene data show CDR1 as SNHLY and CDR2 as FYNNEI. The CDR3 has 13 amino acids. CDR3: CASSRGPNQPQHF. CDR3 bases: TGTGCCAGCAGTAGGGGGCCCAATCAGCCCCAGCATTTT.

The chain employs TRBV6-4 and TRBJ2-1, with 9 nucleotides matching TRBD2. This CDR3 is built from 15 residues. V shed 10 bases and J 8 bases; nucleotides not matched to a gene: 15. Germline CDR1 is MRHNA and CDR2 is SNTAGT. CDR3 sequence reads: CATSAGGVGWDEQFF. Written as DNA, the CDR3 is TGTGCCACCTCAGCGGGAGGAGTTGGCTGGGATGAGCAGTTCTTC.

This chain uses TRBV7-2 with TRBJ2-1; no reliable D call. This CDR3 region has 13 residues. From germline, CDR1 is SGHTA and CDR2 FQGNSA. Trimming left V 4 bases short and J 1 base short, with 5 bases between. CDR3 bases: TGTGCCAGCAGCTCGTCGTCCTACAATGAGCAGTTCTTC. It yields the protein CASSSSSYNEQFF.

This rearrangement joins TRBV7-2 to TRBJ2-7; 10 nucleotides agree with TRBD2. CDR3 length: 15 amino acids. With 3 bases clipped from V and 4 bases from J, the junction kept 6 bases outside the gene matches. Germline V gives CDR1 SGHTA, CDR2 FQGNSA. The CDR3 reads CASSFLAGVRYEQYF. The CDR3 DNA follows: TGTGCCAGCAGCTTTCTAGCGGGAGTGCGGTACGAGCAGTACTTC.

The chain combines TRBV18 with TRBJ1-4; 7 bases align to TRBD1. Germline assignment: CDR1 KGHSH and CDR2 LQKENI. After removal of 2 bases from V and 8 bases from J, the junction contained 5 bases not matched to a gene. The length of the CDR3 is 14 residues. The CDR3: CASSPRQGREKLFF. In DNA, the CDR3 is TGTGCCAGCTCACCAAGACAGGGAAGGGAAAAACTGTTTTTT. Full variable domain (rest looked up from reference TRBV18 and TRBJ1-4): NAGVMQNPRHLVRRRGQEARLRCSPMKGHSHVYWYRQLPEEGLKFMVYLQKENIIDESGMPKERFSAEFPKEGPSILRIQQVVRGDSAAYFCASSPRQGREKLFFGSGTQLSVL.

In its sample, this clone was seen once. V usage is TRBV29-1 and J usage is TRBJ1-2, with 7 bases aligning to TRBD1. This CDR3 comprises 14 residues. Germline lookup yields CDR1 SQVTM and CDR2 ANQGSEA. The V gene end was trimmed by 7 bases and the J gene end by 0 bases; junction bases not matched to a gene: 8. The CDR3, as DNA: TGCAGCGCCCCGGACAGGAGGGCTAACTATGGCTACACCTTC. The encoded protein is CSAPDRRANYGYTF.